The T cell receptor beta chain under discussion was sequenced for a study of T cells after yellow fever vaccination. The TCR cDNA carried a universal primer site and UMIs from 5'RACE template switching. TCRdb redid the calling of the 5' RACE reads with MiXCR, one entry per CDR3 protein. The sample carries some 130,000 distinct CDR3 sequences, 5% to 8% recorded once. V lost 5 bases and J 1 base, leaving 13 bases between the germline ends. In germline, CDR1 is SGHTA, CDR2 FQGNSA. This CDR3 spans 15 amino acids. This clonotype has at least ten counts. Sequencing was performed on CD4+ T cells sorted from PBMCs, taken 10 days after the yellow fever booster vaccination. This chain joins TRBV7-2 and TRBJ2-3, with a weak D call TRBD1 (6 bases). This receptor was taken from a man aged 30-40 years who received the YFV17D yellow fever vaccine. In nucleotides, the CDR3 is TGTGCCAGCAGCCAACAGGGCCGGGGCACAGATACGCAGTATTTT. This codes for CASSQQGRGTDTQYF.